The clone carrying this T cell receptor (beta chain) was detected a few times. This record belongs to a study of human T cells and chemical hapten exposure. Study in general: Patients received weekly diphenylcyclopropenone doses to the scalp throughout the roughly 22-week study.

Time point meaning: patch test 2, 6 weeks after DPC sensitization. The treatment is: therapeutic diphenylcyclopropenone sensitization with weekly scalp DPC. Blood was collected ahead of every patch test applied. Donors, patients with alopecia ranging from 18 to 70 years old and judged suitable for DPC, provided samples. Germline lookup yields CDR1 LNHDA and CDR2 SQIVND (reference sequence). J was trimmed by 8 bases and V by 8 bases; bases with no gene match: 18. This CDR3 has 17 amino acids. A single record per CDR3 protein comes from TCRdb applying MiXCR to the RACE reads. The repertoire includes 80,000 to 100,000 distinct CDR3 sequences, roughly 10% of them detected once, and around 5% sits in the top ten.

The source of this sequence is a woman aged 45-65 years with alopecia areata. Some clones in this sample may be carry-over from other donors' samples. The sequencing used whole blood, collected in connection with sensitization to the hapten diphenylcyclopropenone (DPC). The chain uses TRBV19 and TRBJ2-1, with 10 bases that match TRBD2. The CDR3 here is CASVTRASGSGSHEQFF. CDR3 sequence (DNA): TGTGCCAGTGTTACTAGGGCTAGCGGGAGTGGAAGCCATGAGCAGTTCTTC.